These T cell receptor beta chains were read from a single sample in a study of blood T cell repertoires in COVID-19. The assay was immunoSEQ multiplex PCR, and TCRdb's table has in-frame clones only and misses some. The data hold roughly 90,000 clones, with 80% observed a single time. The sample consisted of peripheral blood. All receptors derive from a woman older than 75 with active or convalescent COVID-19. Both conserved end residues are part of each CDR3. Each record gives: J gene, D gene, V gene, clone size, CDR3 protein, CDR3 DNA. D genes are given only for firm matches. Clone size is not always given. Where it is, it says once, few, many or a class for expanded clones.

j_call: TRBJ2-1; d_call: NA; v_call: TRBV7-7; clone_size: NA; cdr3_aa: CASSSHAMGEQFF; cdr3_nt: TGTGCTAGCAGCTCCCACGCAATGGGCGAGCAGTTCTTC
j_call: TRBJ1-6; d_call: NA; v_call: TRBV18; clone_size: NA; cdr3_aa: CASSPPGGALHF; cdr3_nt: TGTGCCAGCTCACCACCGGGAGGGGCCCTCCACTTT
j_call: TRBJ2-7; d_call: NA; v_call: TRBV28; clone_size: NA; cdr3_aa: CASSLGTPREQYF; cdr3_nt: TGTGCCAGCAGTTTGGGGACTCCTCGCGAGCAGTACTTC
j_call: TRBJ2-2; d_call: TRBD1; v_call: TRBV3-1/TRBV3-2; clone_size: NA; cdr3_aa: CASRPYRDRGTGELFF; cdr3_nt: TGTGCCAGCAGACCCTACCGGGACAGGGGGACCGGGGAGCTGTTTTTT
j_call: TRBJ1-4; d_call: NA; v_call: TRBV30; clone_size: NA; cdr3_aa: CAWSTGIEKLFF; cdr3_nt: TGTGCCTGGAGTACGGGTATTGAAAAACTGTTTTTT
j_call: TRBJ1-6; d_call: NA; v_call: TRBV2; clone_size: NA; cdr3_aa: CASQIYTRSPLHF; cdr3_nt: TGTGCCAGCCAAATTTATACCCGGTCACCCCTCCACTTT
j_call: TRBJ2-1; d_call: NA; v_call: TRBV11-2; clone_size: NA; cdr3_aa: CASSLGLNNEQFF; cdr3_nt: TGTGCCAGCAGCTTGGGACTTAACAATGAGCAGTTCTTC
j_call: TRBJ2-7; d_call: NA; v_call: TRBV5-1; clone_size: NA; cdr3_aa: CASSSPGGGEQYF; cdr3_nt: TGCGCCAGCAGCTCTCCCGGAGGCGGCGAGCAGTACTTC
j_call: TRBJ1-5; d_call: NA; v_call: TRBV6-5; clone_size: once; cdr3_aa: CASSPSWTGNQPQHF; cdr3_nt: TGTGCCAGCAGTCCATCGTGGACGGGAAATCAGCCCCAGCATTTT
j_call: TRBJ1-5; d_call: NA; v_call: TRBV25-1; clone_size: NA; cdr3_aa: CASSEGGGSNQPQHF; cdr3_nt: TGTGCCAGCAGTGAAGGGGGGGGAAGCAATCAGCCCCAGCATTTT
j_call: TRBJ2-1; d_call: TRBD2; v_call: TRBV6-2/TRBV6-3; clone_size: few; cdr3_aa: CASSSELGTSRPNEQFF; cdr3_nt: TGTGCCAGCAGTTCAGAACTAGGGACTAGCCGGCCCAATGAGCAGTTCTTC
j_call: TRBJ2-5; d_call: NA; v_call: TRBV7-6; clone_size: NA; cdr3_aa: CASSPPVSGRTETQYF; cdr3_nt: TGTGCCAGCAGCCCCCCGGTGTCAGGCCGAACAGAGACCCAGTACTTC
j_call: TRBJ1-1; d_call: NA; v_call: TRBV5-4; clone_size: once; cdr3_aa: CASSSGQFEAFF; cdr3_nt: TGTGCCAGCAGCTCTGGACAGTTTGAAGCTTTCTTT
j_call: TRBJ2-7; d_call: NA; v_call: TRBV7-8; clone_size: NA; cdr3_aa: CASSLLHEQYF; cdr3_nt: TGTGCCAGCAGCCTTCTCCACGAGCAGTACTTC
j_call: TRBJ2-5; d_call: NA; v_call: TRBV19; clone_size: NA; cdr3_aa: CASSSGSQETQYF; cdr3_nt: TGTGCCAGTAGTAGTGGCAGCCAAGAGACCCAGTACTTC
j_call: TRBJ2-6; d_call: NA; v_call: TRBV28; clone_size: once; cdr3_aa: CASSLDSSGANVLTF; cdr3_nt: TGTGCCAGCAGTTTGGACAGCTCTGGGGCCAACGTCCTGACTTTC
j_call: TRBJ1-2; d_call: NA; v_call: TRBV28; clone_size: NA; cdr3_aa: CASSLAEQGGYTF; cdr3_nt: TGTGCCAGCAGTTTAGCCGAGCAGGGTGGCTACACCTTC
j_call: TRBJ2-2; d_call: NA; v_call: TRBV18; clone_size: NA; cdr3_aa: CASSPPSQIFTGELFF; cdr3_nt: TGTGCCAGCTCACCACCGTCGCAGATTTTCACCGGGGAGCTGTTTTTT
j_call: TRBJ2-1; d_call: NA; v_call: TRBV18; clone_size: NA; cdr3_aa: CASSVGGRYEQFF; cdr3_nt: TGTGCCAGCTCCGTAGGCGGCCGGTATGAGCAGTTCTTC
j_call: TRBJ2-2; d_call: TRBD2; v_call: TRBV4-2; clone_size: NA; cdr3_aa: CASSLPSGGARTGELFF; cdr3_nt: TGTGCCAGCAGCCTGCCGTCCGGGGGGGCGCGGACCGGGGAGCTGTTTTTT
j_call: TRBJ1-3; d_call: NA; v_call: TRBV6-6; clone_size: NA; cdr3_aa: CASSYDTGNTGNTIYF; cdr3_nt: TGTGCCAGCAGTTACGACACAGGGAATACGGGAAACACCATATATTTT
j_call: TRBJ2-1; d_call: NA; v_call: TRBV19; clone_size: few; cdr3_aa: CASSILGSSYNEQFF; cdr3_nt: TGTGCCAGTAGTATTTTAGGGAGCTCCTACAATGAGCAGTTCTTC
j_call: TRBJ2-7; d_call: NA; v_call: TRBV15; clone_size: NA; cdr3_aa: CATSEGQVPNEQYF; cdr3_nt: TGTGCCACCAGCGAAGGCCAGGTTCCCAACGAGCAGTACTTC
j_call: TRBJ2-1; d_call: NA; v_call: TRBV25-1; clone_size: NA; cdr3_aa: CASSDTSLGTFF; cdr3_nt: TGTGCCAGCAGTGATACTAGTTTGGGGACTTTCTTC
j_call: TRBJ1-1; d_call: NA; v_call: TRBV10-3; clone_size: NA; cdr3_aa: CAISGQATEAFF; cdr3_nt: TGTGCCATCAGTGGCCAGGCCACTGAAGCTTTCTTT
j_call: TRBJ2-3; d_call: TRBD2; v_call: TRBV9; clone_size: NA; cdr3_aa: CASSVASGRGGLVDTQYF; cdr3_nt: TGTGCCAGCAGCGTAGCTAGTGGGCGGGGGGGCCTTGTAGATACGCAGTATTTT
j_call: TRBJ1-3; d_call: TRBD1; v_call: TRBV29-1; clone_size: NA; cdr3_aa: CSVADRPGVSRGNTIYF; cdr3_nt: TGCAGCGTTGCGGACAGGCCGGGAGTCTCTCGTGGAAACACCATATATTTT
j_call: TRBJ1-1; d_call: TRBD1; v_call: TRBV6-4; clone_size: NA; cdr3_aa: CASSDSDRGTEAFF; cdr3_nt: TGTGCCAGCAGTGACTCCGACAGGGGTACTGAAGCTTTCTTT
j_call: TRBJ2-7; d_call: TRBD1; v_call: TRBV5-1; clone_size: NA; cdr3_aa: CASSPDRGSLQQYF; cdr3_nt: TGCGCCAGCAGCCCAGACAGGGGGTCCCTCCAGCAGTACTTC
j_call: TRBJ2-7; d_call: TRBD2; v_call: TRBV5-1; clone_size: NA; cdr3_aa: CASSFSGENYEQYF; cdr3_nt: TGCGCCAGCAGCTTTAGCGGGGAGAACTACGAGCAGTACTTC
j_call: TRBJ2-5; d_call: TRBD2; v_call: TRBV6-5; clone_size: NA; cdr3_aa: CASRRPGLDQETQYF; cdr3_nt: TGTGCCAGCAGAAGACCGGGACTAGATCAGGAGACCCAGTACTTC
j_call: TRBJ2-1; d_call: TRBD2; v_call: TRBV9; clone_size: NA; cdr3_aa: CASSVGLQGGLNEQFF; cdr3_nt: TGTGCCAGCAGCGTGGGCCTCCAGGGAGGGCTCAATGAGCAGTTCTTC
j_call: TRBJ1-2; d_call: TRBD1; v_call: TRBV18; clone_size: NA; cdr3_aa: CASSPPLTGGTYGYTF; cdr3_nt: TGTGCCAGCTCACCACCGTTAACAGGGGGCACCTATGGCTACACCTTC
j_call: TRBJ1-2; d_call: NA; v_call: TRBV7-2; clone_size: NA; cdr3_aa: CASSPGPQGGYTF; cdr3_nt: TGTGCCAGCAGCCCCGGCCCACAGGGTGGCTACACCTTC
j_call: TRBJ2-7; d_call: TRBD2; v_call: TRBV2; clone_size: NA; cdr3_aa: CASSELAGGQEQYF; cdr3_nt: TGTGCCAGCAGTGAACTAGCGGGGGGCCAAGAGCAGTACTTC
j_call: TRBJ2-3; d_call: TRBD2; v_call: TRBV19; clone_size: NA; cdr3_aa: CASSVLRAGGISTDTQYF; cdr3_nt: TGTGCCAGTAGTGTCCTGAGAGCGGGGGGAATCAGCACAGATACGCAGTATTTT
j_call: TRBJ1-1; d_call: NA; v_call: TRBV12-3/TRBV12-4; clone_size: NA; cdr3_aa: CASSFGGNTEAFF; cdr3_nt: TGTGCCAGCAGTTTCGGGGGAAACACTGAAGCTTTCTTT
j_call: TRBJ2-1; d_call: NA; v_call: TRBV4-3; clone_size: NA; cdr3_aa: CASSQEPADLGGNEQFF; cdr3_nt: TGCGCCAGCAGCCAAGAGCCAGCGGATCTGGGAGGTAATGAGCAGTTCTTC
j_call: TRBJ1-2; d_call: TRBD1; v_call: TRBV19; clone_size: NA; cdr3_aa: CASSDRGAYGYTF; cdr3_nt: TGTGCCAGTAGTGACAGGGGAGCTTATGGCTACACCTTC
j_call: TRBJ2-2; d_call: TRBD2; v_call: TRBV7-2; clone_size: NA; cdr3_aa: CASRGTSGSSGELFF; cdr3_nt: TGTGCCAGCAGGGGGACTAGCGGCTCTTCCGGGGAGCTGTTTTTT
j_call: TRBJ2-7; d_call: NA; v_call: TRBV27; clone_size: once; cdr3_aa: CASSFRGVLEQYF; cdr3_nt: TGTGCCAGCAGTTTCAGGGGGGTCCTGGAGCAGTACTTC